These 29 T cell receptor beta chains originate from one sample sequenced in a study of graft-versus-host responses after intestinal transplantation. Measured with immunoSEQ multiplex PCR; TCRdb has only the in-frame clones, and not every one. The sample consists of about 54,000 clones, roughly 89% of them appearing once. The source was PBMCs, collected roughly 95 weeks after intestinal transplant. These receptors all come from a human patient who received an intestinal transplant, so some T cells may come from the graft donor.

This clone was counted a single time. The rearrangement joins TRBV29-1 to TRBJ1-5; a weak D match, TRBD1 (6 bases). The V end lost 4 bases, the J end lost 6 bases, and 13 bases lay between the germline ends. The CDR3 covers 13 residues. Germline values: CDR1 SQVTM, CDR2 ANQGSEA. CDR3 bases: TGCAGCGTTGCAACAGGGTCCGGTCAGCCCCAGCATTTT. It yields the protein CSVATGSGQPQHF.

The chain combines TRBV4-2 with TRBJ2-1, with D unresolved. V was cut by 1 base and J by 1 base, with 8 bases left in between. The CDR3 covers 15 residues. CDR1 and CDR2 from the germline V gene are LGHNA and YNFKEQ. CDR3 sequence (DNA): TGTGCCAGCAGCCAAGCACAAGCATCCTACAATGAGCAGTTCTTC. Translating it yields CASSQAQASYNEQFF.

This sequence joins TRBV11-2 and TRBJ2-2; D possibly corresponds to TRBD2 (6 bases). The length of the CDR3 is 18 residues. Trimming pared 2 bases from V and 0 bases from J, leaving 16 bases between. CDR1 is SGHAT, CDR2 FQNNGV, per germline. CDR3 protein: CASSLWRDRNANTGELFF. The CDR3, as DNA: TGTGCCAGCAGCTTATGGAGGGATAGGAACGCGAACACCGGGGAGCTGTTTTTT.

This chain joins TRBV2 and TRBJ2-5, with a weak D call TRBD1 (5 bases). V was shortened by 9 bases and J by 5 bases, with 22 bases between the two germline ends. The CDR3 consists of 15 residues. Germline V gives CDR1 SNHLY, CDR2 FYNNEI. CDR3 region: CARLVLRVRWETQYF. For the CDR3, the DNA is TGTGCCAGGCTGGTGCTCAGGGTGAGATGGGAGACCCAGTACTTC.

The V and J genes are TRBV9 and TRBJ2-7; 9 nucleotides line up with TRBD2. The V and J ends lost 0 bases and 1 base, in that order; junction bases with no gene match: 2. The V gene's germline CDR1 is SGDLS and CDR2 YYNGEE. This CDR3 contains 15 residues. CDR3 in amino acids: CASSVGSGGSYEQYF. Here the CDR3 DNA reads TGTGCCAGCAGCGTAGGAAGCGGGGGGTCCTACGAGCAGTACTTC. The whole variable domain, filled in from reference TRBV9 and TRBJ2-7, reads DSGVTQTPKHLITATGQRVTLRCSPRSGDLSVYWYQQSLDQGLQFLIQYYNGEERAKGNILERFSAQQFPDLHSELNLSSLELGDSALYFCASSVGSGGSYEQYFGPGTRLTVT.

CDR3 region: CASGRRNYGYTF. The CDR3 coding sequence is TGTGCCAGCGGTCGCAGGAATTATGGCTACACCTTC. This chain uses TRBV13 with TRBJ1-2, with D hard to call. The length of the CDR3 is 12 residues. The V gene's germline CDR1 is PRHDT and CDR2 FYEKMQ (reference sequence). The V end lost 8 bases, the J end lost 5 bases, and 12 bases lay between the germline ends.

The V call is TRBV7-8, the J call TRBJ2-7; a possible D gene is TRBD1 (6 bases). Germline lookup yields CDR1 SGHVS and CDR2 FQNEAQ. Trimming took 5 bases from V and 1 from J, leaving 27 bases between them. This CDR3 region has 19 residues. This CDR3 reads CASSQDNRRQAPFSYEQYF. DNA for the CDR3: TGTGCCAGCAGCCAGGACAATCGGAGACAGGCGCCTTTTTCCTACGAGCAGTACTTC.

The rearrangement links TRBV20-1 to TRBJ1-2; 7 bases match TRBD1. V gave up 0 bases and J gave up 8 bases; unmatched junction bases: 0. CDR1 is DFQATT, CDR2 SNEGSKA, per germline (reference sequence). The CDR3 is 11 amino acids. The CDR3, as DNA: TGCAGTGCTAGAGAGACAGGGGGCTACACCTTC. This translates into CSARETGGYTF.

The rearrangement links TRBV14 to TRBJ1-1, with a tentative D call TRBD1 (5 bases). V was trimmed by 3 bases and J by 3 bases, leaving 14 bases between them. The germline V gene encodes CDR1 SGHDN and CDR2 FVKESK. CDR3 size: 15 residues. The CDR3 reads CASSQSIGHHTEAFF. CDR3 DNA sequence: TGTGCCAGCAGCCAGTCGATCGGACACCACACTGAAGCTTTCTTT. The whole variable domain, remainder taken from reference TRBV14 and TRBJ1-1, is EAGVTQFPSHSVIEKGQTVTLRCDPISGHDNLYWYRRVMGKEIKFLLHFVKESKQDESGMPNNRFLAERTGGTYSTLKVQPAELEDSGVYFCASSQSIGHHTEAFFGQGTRLTVV.

The V call is TRBV7-9, the J call TRBJ2-7; the D gene is possibly TRBD2 (6 bases). V dropped 1 base and J dropped 2 bases, with 9 bases sitting between them. Germline loops: CDR1 SEHNR, CDR2 FQNEAQ (reference sequence). This CDR3 spans 14 amino acids. The CDR3 DNA sequence: TGTGCCAGCAGCTTAGATCCGGGGGCCTACGAGCAGTACTTC. This translates into CASSLDPGAYEQYF.

This sequence joins TRBV10-1 and TRBJ1-1, with 8 bases fitting TRBD1. Germline values: CDR1 WNHNN, CDR2 SYGVQD (reference sequence). The CDR3 has 13 amino acids. The V segment lost 4 bases and the J segment 3 bases; nucleotides outside the gene matches: 1. CDR3 amino acids: CASSATGDTEAFF. In nucleotides, the CDR3 is TGCGCCAGCAGTGCGACAGGGGACACTGAAGCTTTCTTT.

In its sample, this clone was seen once. This chain uses TRBV27 with TRBJ2-2, with 8 nucleotides matching TRBD1. This CDR3 spans 18 amino acids. Trimming at V came to 2 bases and at J to 1 base, leaving 9 bases not matched to a gene. CDR1 MNHEY and CDR2 SMNVEV come from the germline V gene (reference sequence). The CDR3 here is CASSLQVGTGLNTGELFF. Here the CDR3 DNA reads TGTGCCAGCAGTTTACAAGTCGGGACAGGCCTGAACACCGGGGAGCTGTTTTTT.

The chain has TRBV15 and TRBJ1-1; 7 bases match TRBD1. The V and J ends lost 4 bases and 0 bases, in that order; junction bases with no gene match: 5. Germline-derived CDR1 and CDR2 are LNHNV and YYDKDF (reference sequence). CDR3 length: 15 amino acids. The CDR3 is CATSTTDRLNTEAFF. The CDR3 nucleotides read TGTGCCACCAGCACCACGGACAGGTTGAACACTGAAGCTTTCTTT.

The chain employs TRBV11-3 and TRBJ1-6; D might be TRBD1 (6 bases). Germline CDR1 SGHNT, CDR2 YENEEA. The CDR3 is 16 residues long. V was trimmed by 3 bases and J by 7 bases, leaving 16 bases between them. CDR3 sequence: CASSFKGRGKNSPLHF. CDR3 in DNA: TGTGCCAGCAGCTTTAAAGGCAGGGGAAAAAATTCACCCCTCCACTTT.

This chain connects TRBV4-1 to TRBJ2-7, with 8 bases aligning to TRBD1. V lost 2 bases and J lost 2; bases outside the gene matches: 8. Per the germline V gene, CDR1 is MGHRA and CDR2 is YSYEKL. The CDR3 contains 16 residues. In DNA, the CDR3 is TGCGCCAGCAGCCAATTAATCGGGACAGGAACCTACGAGCAGTACTTC. Translating gives CASSQLIGTGTYEQYF.

The chain couples TRBV28 to TRBJ1-2, with D possibly matching TRBD1 (5 bases). Trimming pared 5 bases from V and 3 bases from J, leaving 10 bases between. The CDR3 extends over 13 amino acids. In germline, CDR1 is MDHEN, CDR2 SYDVKM. The chain's CDR3 is CASSEQGYYGYTF. The CDR3 DNA reads as TGTGCCAGCAGTGAGCAGGGATACTATGGCTACACCTTC.

The V and J genes are TRBV4-1 and TRBJ1-2, with 8 bases fitting TRBD1. V lost 0 bases and J lost 4; bases outside the gene matches: 10. The germline gives CDR1 MGHRA, CDR2 YSYEKL. This CDR3 contains 17 residues. This chain's CDR3 is CASSQDPLGQGPYGYTF. The CDR3 DNA reads as TGCGCCAGCAGCCAAGACCCACTCGGACAGGGTCCCTATGGCTACACCTTC.

V is TRBV5-6 and J is TRBJ2-7; D is uncertain. V lost 4 bases, J lost 3 bases, and 17 bases lay in between. Germline CDR1 and CDR2: SGHDT and YYEEEE. CDR3 size: 15 residues. The CDR3 DNA follows: TGTGCCAGCAGCCCGGCCCGCATGGCAGTCTACGAGCAGTACTTC. It codes for CASSPARMAVYEQYF.

The V gene is TRBV6-1, the J gene TRBJ2-5, with a possible D match to TRBD2 (6 bases). The CDR3 length is 13 residues. Trimming pared 4 bases from V and 5 bases from J, leaving 11 bases between. Germline V CDR1 and CDR2: MNHNS, SASEGT. The chain's CDR3 is CASSVGGTETQYF. The CDR3 nucleotides read TGTGCCAGCAGTGTGGGAGGTACTGAGACCCAGTACTTC.

The chain recombines TRBV30 with TRBJ1-3, with D unclear. Between the trimmed V and J ends, which lost 3 bases and 0 bases, there was a span of 9 bases. This CDR3 contains 14 residues. The germline V gene encodes CDR1 GTSNPN and CDR2 SVGIG (reference sequence). The CDR3: CAWSEQFSGNTIYF. CDR3 nucleotides: TGTGCCTGGAGCGAACAGTTCTCTGGAAACACCATATATTTT.

V usage is TRBV4-1 and J usage is TRBJ1-1; D perhaps matches TRBD1 (5 bases). The germline V gene has CDR1 MGHRA and CDR2 YSYEKL. Trimming pared 1 base from V and 11 bases from J, leaving 26 bases between. The CDR3 length is 17 residues. DNA of the CDR3: TGCGCCAGCAGCCAAGTGATTAGTGTGGGTTGGGGGGTTCGGGCTTTCTTT. Residues: CASSQVISVGWGVRAFF.

The chain has TRBV29-1 and TRBJ2-7; D is unclear. Trimming left V 5 bases short and J 0 bases short, with 11 bases between. The CDR3 is 13 residues long. The germline CDR1 and CDR2 sequences are SQVTM and ANQGSEA. The CDR3 DNA reads as TGCAGCGTTCTTGGTGATTTCTCCTACGAGCAGTACTTC. It codes for CSVLGDFSYEQYF.

This clone appeared a single time. The V gene is TRBV18, the J gene TRBJ2-3; D might be TRBD2 (5 bases). CDR3 length: 15 amino acids. V lost 3 bases and J lost 3, with 13 bases in between. In germline, CDR1 is KGHSH, CDR2 LQKENI. The CDR3 spells CASSPTVRGTDTQYF. CDR3 nucleotides: TGTGCCAGCTCACCGACCGTCCGAGGGACAGATACGCAGTATTTT. The whole variable domain, remainder taken from reference TRBV18 and TRBJ2-3, is NAGVMQNPRHLVRRRGQEARLRCSPMKGHSHVYWYRQLPEEGLKFMVYLQKENIIDESGMPKERFSAEFPKEGPSILRIQQVVRGDSAAYFCASSPTVRGTDTQYFGPGTRLTVL.

The chain uses TRBV5-1 and TRBJ2-4, with D perhaps TRBD1 or TRBD2 (5 bases each). The CDR3 has 15 amino acids. Germline lookup yields CDR1 SGHRS and CDR2 YFSETQ. Trimming removed 0 bases at V and 7 bases at J, with 14 bases between. CDR3 sequence (DNA): TGCGCCAGCAGCTTGGCGGTTTCGGGGCCGAACATTCAGTACTTC. This translates into CASSLAVSGPNIQYF.

The chain is built from TRBV5-1 and TRBJ1-1; D gene ambiguous. The CDR3 is made up of 14 amino acids. V shed 0 bases and J shed 1 base, with 7 bases lying between them. Per germline, CDR1 SGHRS and CDR2 YFSETQ. In nucleotides, the CDR3 is TGCGCCAGCAGCTTGGGACTCCCGAACACTGAAGCTTTCTTT. Its protein product is CASSLGLPNTEAFF.

The sample holds one count of this clone. V is TRBV9 and J is TRBJ2-1; no clear D gene. The CDR3 length is 15 residues. In germline, CDR1 is SGDLS, CDR2 YYNGEE. V was shortened by 0 bases and J by 7 bases, with 14 bases between the two germline ends. The CDR3 coding sequence is TGTGCCAGCAGCGTAGTGGGTCAACTCACTAATGAGCAGTTCTTC. It specifies CASSVVGQLTNEQFF.

The V call is TRBV7-9, the J call TRBJ1-4, with D possibly TRBD1 on 5 matching bases. This CDR3 is 16 amino acids long. Per germline, CDR1 SEHNR and CDR2 FQNEAQ (reference sequence). V lost 5 bases to trimming and J lost 4 bases, with 17 bases between them. The CDR3 nucleotides read TGTGCCAGCAGCCCCCCCATCGGCAGGGATAATGAAAAACTGTTTTTT. It encodes CASSPPIGRDNEKLFF.

The V and J genes are TRBV5-6 and TRBJ2-5; D possibly corresponds to TRBD1 (6 bases). Germline CDR1 reads SGHDT; CDR2 reads YYEEEE. V lost 0 bases, J lost 2 bases, and 20 bases lay in between. The CDR3 totals 18 residues. Written as DNA, the CDR3 is TGTGCCAGCAGCTTGGCGGATTTAAGGGGGACGGATCAAGAGACCCAGTACTTC. This codes for CASSLADLRGTDQETQYF.

The J gene is TRBJ1-1, the V gene TRBV10-3; 8 positions match TRBD1. The length of the CDR3 is 13 residues. Germline V gene lookup returns CDR1 ENHRY and CDR2 SYGVKD. Trimming at V came to 8 bases and at J to 1 base, leaving 3 bases not matched to a gene. In nucleotides, the CDR3 is TGTGCCATCGCAGGGGGCGCGAACACTGAAGCTTTCTTT. This gives the protein CAIAGGANTEAFF.